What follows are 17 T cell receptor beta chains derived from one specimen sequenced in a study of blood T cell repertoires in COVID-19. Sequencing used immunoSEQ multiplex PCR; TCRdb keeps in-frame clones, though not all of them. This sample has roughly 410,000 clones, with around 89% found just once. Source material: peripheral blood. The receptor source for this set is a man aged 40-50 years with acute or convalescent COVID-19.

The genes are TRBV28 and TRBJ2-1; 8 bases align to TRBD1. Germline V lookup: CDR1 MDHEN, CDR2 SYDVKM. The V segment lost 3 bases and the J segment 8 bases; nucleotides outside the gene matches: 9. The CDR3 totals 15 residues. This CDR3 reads CASSLGQGAWDEQFF. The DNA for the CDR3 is TGTGCCAGCAGTTTGGGTCAGGGGGCTTGGGATGAGCAGTTCTTC.

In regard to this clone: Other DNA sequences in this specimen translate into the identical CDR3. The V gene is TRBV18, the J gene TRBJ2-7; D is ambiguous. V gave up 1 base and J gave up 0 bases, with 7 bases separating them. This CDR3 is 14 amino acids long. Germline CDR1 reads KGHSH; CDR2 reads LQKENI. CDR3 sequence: CASSPLASSYEQYF. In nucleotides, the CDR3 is TGTGCCAGCTCACCACTTGCGAGCTCCTACGAGCAGTACTTC. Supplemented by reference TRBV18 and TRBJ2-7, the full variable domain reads NAGVMQNPRHLVRRRGQEARLRCSPMKGHSHVYWYRQLPEEGLKFMVYLQKENIIDESGMPKERFSAEFPKEGPSILRIQQVVRGDSAAYFCASSPLASSYEQYFGPGTRLTVT.

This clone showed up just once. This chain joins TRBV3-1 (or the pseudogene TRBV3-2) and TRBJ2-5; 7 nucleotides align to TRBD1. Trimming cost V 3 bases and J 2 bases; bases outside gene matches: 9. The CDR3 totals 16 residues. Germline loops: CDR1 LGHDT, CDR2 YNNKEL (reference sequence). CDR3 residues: CASSQARTGLQETQYF. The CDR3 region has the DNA TGTGCCAGCAGCCAGGCCAGGACAGGCCTACAAGAGACCCAGTACTTC.

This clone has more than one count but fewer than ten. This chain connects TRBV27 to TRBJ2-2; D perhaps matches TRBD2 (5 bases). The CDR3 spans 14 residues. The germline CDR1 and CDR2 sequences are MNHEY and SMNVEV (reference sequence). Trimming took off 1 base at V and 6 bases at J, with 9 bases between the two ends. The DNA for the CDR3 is TGTGCCAGCAGTTTATGGCGGGTCTCCGGGGAGCTGTTTTTT. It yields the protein CASSLWRVSGELFF.

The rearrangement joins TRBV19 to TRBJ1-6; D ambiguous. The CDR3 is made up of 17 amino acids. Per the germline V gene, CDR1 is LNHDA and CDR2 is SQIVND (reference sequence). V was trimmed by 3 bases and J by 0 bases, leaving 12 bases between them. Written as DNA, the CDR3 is TGTGCCAGTAGTATTGGCCAGTCATCCTCCTATAATTCACCCCTCCACTTT. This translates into CASSIGQSSSYNSPLHF.

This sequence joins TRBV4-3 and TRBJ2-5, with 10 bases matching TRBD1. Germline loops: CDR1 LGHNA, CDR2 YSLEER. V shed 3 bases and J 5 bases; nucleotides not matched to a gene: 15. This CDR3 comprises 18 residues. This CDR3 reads CASSQSGTGALLLETQYF. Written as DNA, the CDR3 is TGCGCCAGCAGCCAGTCCGGGACAGGGGCTCTCCTTCTTGAGACCCAGTACTTC.

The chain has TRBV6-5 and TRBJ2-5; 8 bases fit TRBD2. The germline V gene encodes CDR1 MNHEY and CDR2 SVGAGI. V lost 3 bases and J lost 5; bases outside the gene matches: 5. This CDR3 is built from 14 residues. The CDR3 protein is CASSYFAGGETQYF. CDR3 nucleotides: TGTGCCAGCAGTTATTTCGCGGGAGGTGAGACCCAGTACTTC.

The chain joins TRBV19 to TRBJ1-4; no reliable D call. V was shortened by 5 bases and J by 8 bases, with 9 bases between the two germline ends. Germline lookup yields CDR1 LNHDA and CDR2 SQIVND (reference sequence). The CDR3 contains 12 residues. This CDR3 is CASSGLYEKLFF. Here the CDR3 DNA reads TGTGCCAGTAGTGGGCTCTACGAAAAACTGTTTTTT.

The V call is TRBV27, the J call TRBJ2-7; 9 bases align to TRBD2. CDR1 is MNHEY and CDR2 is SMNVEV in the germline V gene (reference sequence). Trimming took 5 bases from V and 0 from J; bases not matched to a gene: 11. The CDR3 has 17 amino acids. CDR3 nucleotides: TGTGCCAGCAGTCCCTTTCCTAGCGGGGCAAGCTCCTACGAGCAGTACTTC. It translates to CASSPFPSGASSYEQYF.

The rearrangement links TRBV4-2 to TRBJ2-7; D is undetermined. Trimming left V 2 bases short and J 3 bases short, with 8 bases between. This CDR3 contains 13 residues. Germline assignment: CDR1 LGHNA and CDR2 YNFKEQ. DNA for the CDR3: TGTGCCAGCAGCCAATCAGGCCTCTACGAGCAGTACTTC. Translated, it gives CASSQSGLYEQYF.

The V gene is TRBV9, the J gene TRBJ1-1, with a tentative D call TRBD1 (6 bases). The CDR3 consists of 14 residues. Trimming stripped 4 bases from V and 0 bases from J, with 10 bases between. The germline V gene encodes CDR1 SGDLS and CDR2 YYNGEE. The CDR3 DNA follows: TGTGCCAGCAGCTTAGGGGGGGTGAACACTGAAGCTTTCTTT. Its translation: CASSLGGVNTEAFF.

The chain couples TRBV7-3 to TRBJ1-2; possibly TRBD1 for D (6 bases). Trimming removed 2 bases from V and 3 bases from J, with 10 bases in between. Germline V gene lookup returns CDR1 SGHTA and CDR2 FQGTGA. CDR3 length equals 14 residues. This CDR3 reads CASSLGPGDYGYTF. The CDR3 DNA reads TGTGCCAGCAGCTTAGGCCCAGGGGACTATGGCTACACCTTC. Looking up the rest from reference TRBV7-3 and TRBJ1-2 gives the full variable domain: GAGVSQTPSNKVTEKGKYVELRCDPISGHTALYWYRQSLGQGPEFLIYFQGTGAADDSGLPNDRFFAVRPEGSVSTLKIQRTERGDSAVYLCASSLGPGDYGYTFGSGTRLTVV.

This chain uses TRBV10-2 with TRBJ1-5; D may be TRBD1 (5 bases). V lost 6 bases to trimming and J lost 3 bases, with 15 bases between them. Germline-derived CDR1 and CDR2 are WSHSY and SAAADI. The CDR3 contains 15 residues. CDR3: CASSPRQPVNQPQHF. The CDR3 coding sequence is TGCGCCAGCAGCCCTAGACAGCCGGTCAATCAGCCCCAGCATTTT.

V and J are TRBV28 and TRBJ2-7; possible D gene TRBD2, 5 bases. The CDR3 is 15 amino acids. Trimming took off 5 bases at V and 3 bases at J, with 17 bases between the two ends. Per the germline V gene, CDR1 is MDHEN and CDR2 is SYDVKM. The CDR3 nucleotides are TGTGCCAGCAGTCCAACCCGAAGACGGGGCTACGAGCAGTACTTC. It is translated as CASSPTRRRGYEQYF. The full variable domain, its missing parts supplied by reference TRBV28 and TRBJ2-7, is DVKVTQSSRYLVKRTGEKVFLECVQDMDHENMFWYRQDPGLGLRLIYFSYDVKMKEKGDIPEGYSVSREKKERFSLILESASTNQTSMYLCASSPTRRRGYEQYFGPGTRLTVT.

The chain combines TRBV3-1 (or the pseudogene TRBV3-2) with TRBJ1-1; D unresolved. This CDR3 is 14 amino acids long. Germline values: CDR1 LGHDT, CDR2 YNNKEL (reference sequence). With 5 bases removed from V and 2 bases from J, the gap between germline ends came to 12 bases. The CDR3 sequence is CASSLQSSNTEAFF. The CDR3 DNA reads TGTGCCAGCAGCTTACAGAGCTCCAACACTGAAGCTTTCTTT.

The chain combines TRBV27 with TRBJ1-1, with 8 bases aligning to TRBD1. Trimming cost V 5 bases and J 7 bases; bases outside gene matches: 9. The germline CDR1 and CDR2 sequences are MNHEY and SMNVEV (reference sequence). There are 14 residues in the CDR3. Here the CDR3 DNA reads TGTGCCAGCAGTCGATGGACAGGGAAAAGTGAAGCTTTCTTT. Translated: CASSRWTGKSEAFF.

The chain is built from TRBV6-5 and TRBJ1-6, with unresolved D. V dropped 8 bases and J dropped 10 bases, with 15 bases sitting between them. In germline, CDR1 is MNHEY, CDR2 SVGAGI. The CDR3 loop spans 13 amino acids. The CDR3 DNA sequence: TGTGCCAGCTCGGAGGATCGGAGATCACCCCTCCACTTT. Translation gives CASSEDRRSPLHF.